The present entry profiles one T cell receptor beta chain with its context. Its cognate antigen is unknown. The sample comes from a study of PD-L1 blockade in urothelial cancer. Whole-study context: From 2014, patients received atezolizumab, given as 1,200 mg intravenously every 3 weeks. The researchers analyzed blood 3 weeks (second dose) and 6 weeks after treatment start. Study conclusions and caveats: Tumor-associated blood clones were expanded more by durable-benefit patients at 3 weeks.

The trim removed 4 bases at V and 3 bases at J, leaving 4 bases unmatched. The CDR3 spans 15 residues. Germline assignment: CDR1 SGHRS and CDR2 YFSETQ. Here immunoSEQ multiplex PCR was the method, and the copy in TCRdb shows in-frame clones only, minus some. Of about 71,000 clones in the sample, around nine tenths were seen once. The chain is built from TRBV5-1 and TRBJ2-3, with 11 bases that match TRBD1. The receptor comes from a man in his 60s with urothelial cancer. The specimen comprised PBMCs, sampled around atezolizumab (anti-PD-L1) treatment. The chain's CDR3 is CASSSGQGATDTQYF. DNA for the CDR3: TGCGCCAGCAGCAGTGGACAGGGGGCAACAGATACGCAGTATTTT.